This record concerns one TCR beta chain sequence. What antigen it recognizes has not been identified. Base qualities were left out, and no much larger clone turns up one base away. The sample originates from a study of blood T cells in healthy people across ages (dated by TCRdb to between 2014 and 2017). Regarding the complete study: In model experiments, roughly one uniquely barcoded TCR beta cDNA molecule per two T cells was captured by template switching. Donors were grouped into four age groups: young (average roughly 17 years), middle-aged (under 40), aged (around 60) and long-lived (roughly 80). To track age-related changes in TCR beta repertoire diversity, the study relied on deep sequencing normalized with unique cDNA molecular identifiers. The study analyzed two additional independent replicas of 1 million unique cDNA reads from the same blood draw for two donors, one aged 18 to 29 and one aged 80 or older. The investigation overall reported the following: As age increased, observed TCR beta diversity per million T cells dropped in a roughly linear way, and a significant reduction was already evident by age about 40. The CMV infection status of donors was not known, potentially confounding age-related changes in expanded clonotypes. Conclusive comparison of naive and antigen-experienced compartments was prevented by the profiling of bulk unsorted PBMCs. A strong correlation was found between observed TCR beta diversity and the percentage of naive T cells measured by flow cytometry. Total diversity estimates from one million sequenced T cells were considered lower bounds and underestimates. Compared with the aged group, more naive CD4+ T cells, fewer expanded clones and increased TCR diversity were shown by the long-lived group, suggesting age selection.

The approximately 41 donors, aged roughly 6 to 95 years, were systemically healthy Caucasian individuals from Russia. Ten milliliters of peripheral blood were collected from each donor into EDTA-treated Vacutainer tubes. Ficoll-Paque density-gradient centrifugation was used to isolate PBMCs, with at least 6 million obtained per sample. Total RNA, at least 5.5 micrograms per sample, was extracted from PBMCs with Trizol reagent. Naive CD45RAhigh/CD27high T cell percentages were measured by flow cytometry on a PBMC aliquot from every donor. Including the terminal cysteine and phenylalanine, the CDR3 comprises 18 residues. Only the CDR3 portion is preserved as DNA: 54 bases, with reading frame beginning at the first base. Trimmed from V: 5 bases; trimmed from J: 0 bases; junction bases lacking a gene match: 12. The germline V gene specifies MNHNS as CDR1 and SASEGT as CDR2. Library preparation employed 5' RACE. Sequencing was performed on an Illumina HiSeq 2500. A second PCR of about 6 to 11 cycles was performed with a sample-barcoded 5' primer and a J-beta primer mix. A template-switch 5' adaptor carrying 12 random nucleotides introduced a unique molecular identifier onto each TCR beta cDNA molecule. Each sample yielded at least 2.5 million CDR3-containing paired-end reads. First-strand cDNA was synthesized from all RNA with the Mint cDNA synthesis kit, primed by a TRBC-specific oligonucleotide. After uracil-DNA glycosylase treatment, a first 18-cycle PCR used universal primers M1SS and BC2_uni_R on all cDNA. The original pipeline was this. Each sample was normalized by randomly selecting 1 million high-quality reads, each carrying a distinct molecular identifier. Reads with shared molecular identifiers were discarded instead of being binned into consensus sequences. MiTCR, run with a Q25 quality threshold and the strictest error-elimination algorithm, handled CDR3 identification, clonotype clustering and error correction. A nonparametric unseen species model using Euler transformation provided a lower-bound estimate of total TCR beta diversity. TCRdb applied fastp at Q25 and MiXCR to the public reads, then kept only in-frame beta chains. Entries are consolidated by CDR3 protein sequence, retaining the most common genes and DNA. These V and J calls are TCRdb output, not the study's own analysis. The sample includes roughly 800,000 distinct CDR3 sequences, with approximately 25% observed a single time. The ten largest clones take up under 9.5% of the sample.

The same sample was also used in a study of T cells of mothers and their children. From that second study: Donors were nine systemically healthy Caucasian individuals: three mothers and their six children. cDNA synthesis consumed the entire amount of extracted RNA, loaded at around 1.5 ug RNA in each 15 ul reaction. Sample barcodes and 2-4 random nucleotides were added via the M1S primer in the second PCR. Over 8 million TCR beta CDR3 reads came from each mother, compared with 3.3 million or so reads from each child. Thymic selection similarly shapes TCR recombination output in related and unrelated pairs, with minor effect from inherited differences. Normalized repertoire overlap was always found to be slightly, but never significantly, higher in related mother-child pairs than in unrelated mother-child pairs. No persistent microchimeric T cell clones were found, with a detection sensitivity of approximately 100 clones per million clonotypes. Deep NGS was used in the study to compare the TCR beta repertoires of mothers and children and to look for features that separate related mother-child pairs from unrelated individuals. The mean age was about 37 +/- 4 years for the mothers and approximately 11 +/- 4 years for the children. After adapter ligation with NEBNext reagents, the libraries were sequenced on Illumina HiSeq 2000 with 100+100 nt paired-end reads. To avoid cross-contamination, the mother libraries and the child libraries were prepared a month apart and sequenced in separate runs. For each donor, between 500,000 and 2,000,000 distinct TCR beta clonotypes were identified. Naive TCR beta clonotypes were estimated from low-frequency clonotypes matched to each donor's FACS-determined naive share, without sorting.

Recombination joined TRBV6-1 with TRBJ2-4, with 8 junctional bases fitting TRBD1. The source material was blood. This TCR was sampled from a boy younger than 18 in good health. The CDR3 protein is CASSPTGAVKLAKNIQYF. In nucleotide form, the sequence is TGTGCCAGCAGTCCGACAGGGGCGGTCAAACTAGCCAAAAACATTCAGTACTTC.